This T cell receptor (delta chain) was observed in a study of gamma-delta chains in newborns, infants, children. As for the study in general: Polyclonal expansion of innate γδ T cells after birth follows microbial exposure.

The CDR3 runs 18 residues. Germline loops: CDR1 TSWWSYY, CDR2 QGS. TCRdb fed the reads to CATT. Of approximately 4,900 delta-chain clones listed, roughly 3.9% are singletons. This clone is deemed medium-sized. The junction does not match germline at one end; this may be a read error. This sample also contains other DNA sequences that code for the same CDR3. Specimen: blood. The sequence came from a child who was a newborn, infant or young child, either healthy, febrile or measles-vaccinated (not recorded which). The rearrangement joins TRDV1 to TRDJ1, with D tentatively TRDD3 (6 bases). Here the CDR3 reads CALGEAPEGYRVTDKLIF. The CDR3 DNA reads as TGTGCCCTTGGGGAAGCTCCGGAGGGATATCGGGTCACCGATAAACTCATCTTT.